The 23 T cell receptor beta chains below all came from one sample that was sequenced in a study of shared clonotypes between healthy human individuals. Profiled with immunoSEQ multiplex PCR; TCRdb holds only in-frame clones, not every one. This table has 2 million to 2.5 million clones, about nine tenths appearing once. Sequenced input: naive CD4+ T cells from PBMCs. Subset in this sample: CD45RA+ positively selected. Every receptor here comes from a man aged 18 to 30 in good health. Some clones in this sample may be carry-over from other donors' samples.

This clone was observed a single time. The rearrangement joins TRBV7-2 to TRBJ2-1; D possibly corresponds to TRBD2 (6 bases). The CDR3 runs 13 residues. Trimming cost V 5 bases and J 8 bases, with 13 bases left between them. Germline-derived CDR1 and CDR2 are SGHTA and FQGNSA. CDR3 sequence: CASSAMGGDEQFF. For the CDR3, the DNA is TGTGCCAGCAGCGCCATGGGGGGAGATGAGCAGTTCTTC.

This clone has a handful of counts. This sequence joins TRBV29-1 and TRBJ1-1; 7 nucleotides line up with TRBD1. The CDR3 has 12 amino acids. Germline V CDR1 and CDR2: SQVTM, ANQGSEA. V shed 4 bases, J shed 4 bases, and the junction held 3 bases outside the gene matches. CDR3 loop: CSVGAGGTEAFF. CDR3 DNA sequence: TGCAGCGTTGGAGCAGGGGGCACTGAAGCTTTCTTT. The complete variable domain, with remaining parts taken from reference TRBV29-1 and TRBJ1-1, reads SAVISQKPSRDICQRGTSLTIQCQVDSQVTMMFWYRQQPGQSLTLIATANQGSEATYESGFVIDKFPISRPNLTFSTLTVSNMSPEDSSIYLCSVGAGGTEAFFGQGTRLTVV.

The gene calls are TRBV6-1 and TRBJ1-5; tentatively, D is TRBD1 (6 bases). This CDR3 is built from 18 residues. V was pared by 2 bases and J by 1 base, with 18 bases between. The germline V gene encodes CDR1 MNHNS and CDR2 SASEGT. The CDR3 coding sequence is TGTGCCAGCAGTGAACGGGGGGCGGGGGCGCGGAGCAATCAGCCCCAGCATTTT. This sequence encodes CASSERGAGARSNQPQHF.

The chain links TRBV5-1 to TRBJ2-1; possible D gene TRBD2, 5 bases. The CDR3 is 15 amino acids. Germline V gives CDR1 SGHRS, CDR2 YFSETQ. Trimming left V 1 base short and J 6 bases short, with 14 bases between. In DNA, the CDR3 is TGCGCCAGCAGCTTGATGGCTAGCAGTCGCAATGAGCAGTTCTTC. Translation: CASSLMASSRNEQFF.

The genes are TRBV28 and TRBJ2-5; TRBD2 matches 7 bases. Looked up from germline, CDR1 is MDHEN and CDR2 is SYDVKM. This CDR3 spans 15 amino acids. With V trimmed by 3 bases and J by 4 bases, 8 bases remained unmatched. The chain's CDR3 is CASSLGGVRGETQYF. CDR3 nucleotide sequence: TGTGCCAGCAGTTTGGGAGGGGTACGGGGAGAGACCCAGTACTTC.

The rearrangement joins TRBV5-4 to TRBJ2-3; 10 positions match TRBD2. Trimming cost V 4 bases and J 1 base; bases outside gene matches: 9. The CDR3 extends over 17 amino acids. Germline loops: CDR1 SGHNT, CDR2 YYREEE (reference sequence). The CDR3, as DNA: TGTGCCAGCAGCCCGAAGCGGGAGGGCCGCCGCACAGATACGCAGTATTTT. Protein sequence: CASSPKREGRRTDTQYF. The full variable domain, its missing parts supplied by reference TRBV5-4 and TRBJ2-3, is ETGVTQSPTHLIKTRGQQVTLRCSSQSGHNTVSWYQQALGQGPQFIFQYYREEENGRGNFPPRFSGLQFPNYSSELNVNALELDDSALYLCASSPKREGRRTDTQYFGPGTRLTVL.

The V call is TRBV7-2, the J call TRBJ2-4, with 10 bases aligning to TRBD2. In germline, CDR1 is SGHTA, CDR2 FQGNSA. CDR3 length: 17 amino acids. V gave up 5 bases and J gave up 0 bases; unmatched junction bases: 7. This CDR3 reads CASSIPGTSVAKNIQYF. The CDR3 DNA is TGTGCCAGCAGCATACCTGGGACTAGCGTAGCCAAAAACATTCAGTACTTC.

As regards this clone: The sample contains more than one DNA sequence encoding this CDR3. The J gene is TRBJ2-5, the V gene TRBV18; 9 bases are a match to TRBD2. Germline V gene lookup returns CDR1 KGHSH and CDR2 LQKENI. Trimming at V came to 3 bases and at J to 5 bases, leaving 4 bases not matched to a gene. This CDR3 is built from 14 residues. The CDR3 spells CASSPGLAGETQYF. The CDR3 DNA sequence: TGTGCCAGCTCACCGGGACTAGCAGGGGAGACCCAGTACTTC.

A note on this clone: The same CDR3 also results from other DNA sequences found in this sample. This rearrangement joins TRBV19 to TRBJ2-7, with TRBD1 as a possible D gene (5 bases). The CDR3 covers 14 residues. The V gene's germline CDR1 is LNHDA and CDR2 SQIVND (reference sequence). Trimming took 3 bases from V and 0 from J, leaving 9 bases between them. The CDR3 DNA sequence: TGTGCCAGTAGTATCTCTCAGGGCTCCTACGAGCAGTACTTC. This encodes CASSISQGSYEQYF.

J is TRBJ1-1 and V is TRBV2; D uncertain. Germline loops: CDR1 SNHLY, CDR2 FYNNEI. Trimming removed 6 bases at V and 0 bases at J, with 11 bases between. The CDR3 totals 14 residues. The DNA of the CDR3 is TGTGCCAGCAGATATAGGGCCTTGAACACTGAAGCTTTCTTT. Translation gives CASRYRALNTEAFF.

The chain couples TRBV7-6 to TRBJ1-3; D is perhaps TRBD1 (6 bases). Trimming removed 4 bases at V and 0 bases at J, with 16 bases between. CDR3 size: 17 residues. Germline CDR1 reads SGHVS; CDR2 reads FNYEAQ. CDR3 amino acids: CASSSSPQGHSGNTIYF. The CDR3 DNA is TGTGCCAGCAGCTCGTCGCCCCAGGGGCACTCTGGAAACACCATATATTTT.

The V call is TRBV7-2, the J call TRBJ1-2; weak D call: TRBD1 (5 bases). V shed 10 bases and J shed 4 bases, with 19 bases lying between them. Germline CDR1 and CDR2: SGHTA and FQGNSA. This CDR3 has 14 residues. CDR3 sequence (DNA): TGTGCCACCGCCCGCCGCCTGGGGGTCTATGGCTACACCTTC. Protein sequence: CATARRLGVYGYTF.

The rearrangement links TRBV6-1 to TRBJ2-5; no definite D call. V was shortened by 8 bases and J by 5 bases, with 15 bases between the two germline ends. The CDR3 sequence is 13 residues long. Germline V lookup: CDR1 MNHNS, CDR2 SASEGT. DNA for the CDR3: TGTGCCAGCCCGCGTGACCCCTGGGAGACCCAGTACTTC. Its protein is CASPRDPWETQYF.

J is TRBJ2-7 and V is TRBV2; D may be TRBD2 (6 bases). The germline CDR1 and CDR2 sequences are SNHLY and FYNNEI. The CDR3 runs 14 residues. V was shortened by 2 bases and J by 6 bases, with 14 bases between the two germline ends. The CDR3 bases are TGTGCCAGCAGTGAAATTCGGAGGGTAGGCGAGCAGTACTTC. This encodes CASSEIRRVGEQYF.

V gene TRBV27 combines with J gene TRBJ2-2; D gene ambiguous. Germline CDR1 MNHEY, CDR2 SMNVEV (reference sequence). The CDR3 has 12 residues. With 5 bases removed from V and 4 bases from J, the gap between germline ends came to 5 bases. The CDR3 DNA reads as TGTGCCAGCAGTCCACCCACCGGGGAGCTGTTTTTT. It is translated as CASSPPTGELFF.

The V call is TRBV10-3, the J call TRBJ2-2; weak D call: TRBD1 (5 bases). Germline V gene data show CDR1 as ENHRY and CDR2 as SYGVKD. The V end was cut by 6 bases, the J end by 1 base, with 9 bases between. CDR3 size: 14 residues. The CDR3 is CAIRTELNTGELFF. CDR3 nucleotides: TGTGCCATCAGGACAGAACTGAACACCGGGGAGCTGTTTTTT.

The chain carries TRBV19 and TRBJ1-5; D remains ambiguous. V gave up 5 bases and J gave up 0 bases, with 8 bases separating them. Looked up from germline, CDR1 is LNHDA and CDR2 is SQIVND (reference sequence). This CDR3 contains 14 residues. The CDR3, as DNA: TGTGCCAGTAGTGTCCAGGCTAGCAATCAGCCCCAGCATTTT. Amino acid sequence: CASSVQASNQPQHF.

Of note for this clone: Other DNA sequences in this specimen translate into the identical CDR3. V gene TRBV5-1 combines with J gene TRBJ2-5; D gene unclear. CDR3 length: 13 residues. The germline gives CDR1 SGHRS, CDR2 YFSETQ. V was pared by 1 base and J by 1 base, with 5 bases between. CDR3 coding DNA: TGCGCCAGCAGCTTGTTTGGCCAAGAGACCCAGTACTTC. It yields the protein CASSLFGQETQYF.

This clone was counted once. The genes are TRBV10-3 and TRBJ2-1, with D maybe TRBD2 (6 bases). The CDR3 totals 13 residues. The germline V gene encodes CDR1 ENHRY and CDR2 SYGVKD. The V end lost 6 bases, the J end lost 14 bases, and 20 bases lay between the germline ends. The CDR3 DNA is TGTGCCATCAGCTCGGGAGCCATGGGAGAGGAGTTCTTC. The encoded protein is CAISSGAMGEEFF.

Details on this clone: Different DNA sequences within this sample yield the same CDR3. The J gene is TRBJ2-1, the V gene TRBV5-4; 12 bases match TRBD2. This CDR3 region has 15 residues. V shed 3 bases and J 5 bases; nucleotides not matched to a gene: 3. CDR1 SGHNT and CDR2 YYREEE come from the germline V gene (reference sequence). The CDR3 spells CASSSGLAGNNEQFF. The CDR3, as DNA: TGTGCCAGCAGCTCGGGACTAGCGGGCAACAATGAGCAGTTCTTC.

The rearrangement joins TRBV6-5 to TRBJ1-2; 12 bases agree with TRBD1. The CDR3 is made up of 16 amino acids. Germline V lookup: CDR1 MNHEY, CDR2 SVGAGI. The ends lost 0 bases at V and 8 bases at J; junction bases unmatched: 7. The CDR3 loop is CASSYSGTGGAWGYTF. The CDR3, as DNA: TGTGCCAGCAGTTACTCCGGGACAGGGGGCGCGTGGGGCTACACCTTC.

The DNA for the CDR3 is TGTGCCAGCCCCCCTGGTACGCAGTATTTT. Its translation is CASPPGTQYF. The chain couples TRBV28 to TRBJ2-3, with no clear D. Trimming took off 8 bases at V and 8 bases at J, with 8 bases between the two ends. CDR1 is MDHEN, CDR2 SYDVKM, per germline. CDR3 length: 10 residues. Filled out from reference TRBV28 and TRBJ2-3, the complete variable domain reads DVKVTQSSRYLVKRTGEKVFLECVQDMDHENMFWYRQDPGLGLRLIYFSYDVKMKEKGDIPEGYSVSREKKERFSLILESASTNQTSMYLCASPPGTQYFGPGTRLTVL.

The chain carries TRBV19 and TRBJ2-1; 7 nucleotides line up with TRBD2. The CDR3 length is 13 residues. Trimming cost V 5 bases and J 7 bases; bases outside gene matches: 5. The germline CDR1 and CDR2 sequences are LNHDA and SQIVND (reference sequence). In DNA form, the CDR3 reads TGTGCCAGTAGTTCGCTCGGGGGGAATGAGCAGTTCTTC. The encoded protein is CASSSLGGNEQFF. Complete variable domain (other parts from reference TRBV19 and TRBJ2-1): DGGITQSPKYLFRKEGQNVTLSCEQNLNHDAMYWYRQDPGQGLRLIYYSQIVNDFQKGDIAEGYSVSREKKESFPLTVTSAQKNPTAFYLCASSSLGGNEQFFGPGTRLTVL.